This entry is about one T cell receptor (beta chain). The target antigen is unknown. Only in-frame clones appear in the TCRdb table, and some are missing; sequencing was by immunoSEQ multiplex PCR. The sample consists of approximately 9,900 clones, about 90% of them appearing once. These data are taken from a study of PD-1 blockade in classical Hodgkin lymphoma. Overall study results and limits: Sources of repertoire differences remain undefined, possibly disease activity or prior therapy. Newly diagnosed patients had baseline TCR diversity that was reportedly lower than that of healthy donors.

The CDR3 spans 14 residues. V gave up 3 bases and J gave up 5 bases, with 12 bases separating them. The germline gives CDR1 SGHRS, CDR2 YFSETQ. As to time point: newly diagnosed, previously untreated cHL patient sample. Thawed PBMCs supplied CD8+ T cells via magnetic negative selection. For comparison, PBMCs from newly diagnosed, untreated classical Hodgkin lymphoma were used. The J gene is TRBJ2-1, the V gene TRBV5-1, with a tentative D call TRBD1 (6 bases). This TCR was recovered from a human donor with classical Hodgkin lymphoma. Specimen: CD8+ T cells from blood. The CDR3 DNA reads TGCGCCAGCAGCTCACAAACAGGGAACAATGAGCAGTTCTTC. Translated, it gives CASSSQTGNNEQFF.